The rows below give T cell receptor beta chains drawn from one sample of a study of cytomegalovirus exposure and HLA in healthy donors. Generated by immunoSEQ multiplex PCR, the TCRdb table keeps only in-frame clones and is missing some. There are roughly 100,000 clones in the sample; over 80% occur only once, and approximately 2.8% lies in the top ten. Sequenced material: PBMCs. The receptor source for this set is a man between 35 and 55 years old in good health and CMV-seronegative. The conserved cysteine and the conserved F or W are not part of the CDR3 here. A D gene is named only where the DNA matches it firmly.

d_call v_call cdr3_aa
TRBD1 TRBV2 ASSPQGQGAYGYT
TRBD1 TRBV7-8 ASSGTGGNQPQH
NA TRBV9 ASSVLGGSSYEQY
NA TRBV13 ASSPLGSDINSPLH
NA TRBV7-2 ASSLERWDQPQH
TRBD2 TRBV7-6 ASSFGSSGGAGEQF
NA TRBV6-5 ASRTVVYGYT
TRBD2 TRBV5-1 ASSERTSGVSYEQY
NA TRBV14 ASSRGWTNEKLF
NA TRBV11-2 ASSPGNSPLH
NA TRBV14 ASSHLTYEQY
NA TRBV5-8 ASSLISVNTEAF
TRBD2 TRBV2 ASSGSGTRGETQY
TRBD1 TRBV4-2 ASSHVDRGIVGYT
TRBD2 TRBV9 ASSVRGGYTDTQY
NA TRBV6-1 ASSELFYYGYT